This T cell receptor beta chain was sequenced for a study of T cell responses to AZD1222 COVID-19 vaccine. Points on this clone: Antigen unknown.

Whole-study findings and limits: All repertoire sampling was performed exclusively after the peak T cell response.

The V gene lost 6 bases and the J gene lost 2 bases, with 8 bases spanning the gap. Germline V CDR1 and CDR2: MNHEY, SVGAGI. This CDR3 region has 13 residues. Sequenced by immunoSEQ multiplex PCR; TCRdb stores in-frame clones only, minus some. Among 100,000 to 150,000 clones listed, 80% to 90% were seen once. The chain joins TRBV6-5 to TRBJ1-3; D is uncertain. The sample in question was peripheral blood, obtained on day 0 of AZD1222 vaccination. The sequence was collected from an adult in good health. The CDR3 DNA sequence: TGTGCCAGCAGGAAAGCAGCTGGAAACACCATATATTTT. This gives the protein CASRKAAGNTIYF.